This TCR beta chain is drawn from a study of CD8 T cells in ankylosing spondylitis. This clonotype was seen repeatedly, ten times or more. No antigen is known for it. The TCR beta libraries were generated through quantitative 5'-RACE incorporating molecular barcodes. In TCRdb, the 5' RACE reads were re-called with MiXCR into one record per CDR3 protein. The sample holds just under 550,000 distinct CDR3 sequences; roughly 12% are singletons and the top ten take about 6.5%. The V and J ends lost 6 bases and 1 base respectively, with 9 bases between them. This CDR3 is built from 13 residues. Study results and limitations: Earlier reports found some motif variants in synovial fluid and blood in reactive arthritis. Seemingly characteristic of ankylosing spondylitis blood was a TCR beta motif consisting of roughly 8 highly homologous variants. In ankylosing spondylitis patients, matched synovial fluid reportedly showed significant enrichment of disease-linked clones.

This sequence joins TRBV12-3 or TRBV12-4 and TRBJ1-1; D not resolved. Sequenced sample: blood, either unsorted or a sorted T cell fraction (not recorded which). This receptor was obtained from a male donor with ankylosing spondylitis. The CDR3 nucleotides read TGTGCCAGCAGCCCTCGACCGAACACTGAAGCTTTCTTT. Translating gives CASSPRPNTEAFF.